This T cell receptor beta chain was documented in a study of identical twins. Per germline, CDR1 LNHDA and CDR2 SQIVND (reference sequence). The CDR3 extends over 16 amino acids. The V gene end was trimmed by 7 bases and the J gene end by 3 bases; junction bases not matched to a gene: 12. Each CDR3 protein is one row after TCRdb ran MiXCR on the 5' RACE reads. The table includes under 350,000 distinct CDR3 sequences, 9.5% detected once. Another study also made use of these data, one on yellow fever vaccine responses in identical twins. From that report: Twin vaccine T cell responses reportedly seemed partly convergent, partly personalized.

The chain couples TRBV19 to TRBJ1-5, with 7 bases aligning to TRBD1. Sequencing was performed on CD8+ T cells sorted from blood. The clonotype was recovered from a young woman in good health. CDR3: CASTVIRDRFNQPQHF. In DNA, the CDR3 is TGTGCCAGTACCGTCATCAGGGACAGATTCAATCAGCCCCAGCATTTT.